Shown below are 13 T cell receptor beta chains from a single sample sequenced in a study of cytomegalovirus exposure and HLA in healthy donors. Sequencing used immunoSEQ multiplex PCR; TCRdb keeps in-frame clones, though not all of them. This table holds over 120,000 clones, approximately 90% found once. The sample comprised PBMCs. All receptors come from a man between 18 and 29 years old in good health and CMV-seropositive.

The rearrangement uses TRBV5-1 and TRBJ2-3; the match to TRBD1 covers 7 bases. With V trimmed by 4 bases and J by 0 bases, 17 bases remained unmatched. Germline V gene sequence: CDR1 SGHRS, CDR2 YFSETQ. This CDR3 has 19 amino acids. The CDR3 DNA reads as TGCGCCAGCAGCGAGGAAGGGGGCGCAGCGACCTCTAGCACAGATACGCAGTATTTT. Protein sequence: CASSEEGGAATSSTDTQYF.

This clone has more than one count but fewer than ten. The CDR3 protein is CASGLDRQGWISPLHF. DNA for the CDR3: TGTGCTAGTGGTTTGGACAGACAGGGCTGGATTTCACCCCTCCACTTT. The J gene is TRBJ1-6, the V gene TRBV12-5, with 7 bases matching TRBD1. The J segment lost 9 bases and the V segment lost 1 base, leaving 9 bases of the junction unmatched. Germline V CDR1 and CDR2: LGHNT, FRNRAP. The CDR3 length is 16 residues.

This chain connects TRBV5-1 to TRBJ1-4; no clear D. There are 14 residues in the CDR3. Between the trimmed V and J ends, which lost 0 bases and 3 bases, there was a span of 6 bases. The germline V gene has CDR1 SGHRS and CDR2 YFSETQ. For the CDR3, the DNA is TGCGCCAGCAGCTTGGAGAGGGCTAATGAAAAACTGTTTTTT. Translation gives CASSLERANEKLFF.

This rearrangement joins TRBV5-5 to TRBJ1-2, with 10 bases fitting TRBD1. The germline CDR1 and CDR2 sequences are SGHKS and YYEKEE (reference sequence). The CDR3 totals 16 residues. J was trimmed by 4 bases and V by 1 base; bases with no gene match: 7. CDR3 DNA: TGTGCCAGCAGCTTGCAATTCGGGACAGGGGTCTATGGCTACACCTTC. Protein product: CASSLQFGTGVYGYTF.

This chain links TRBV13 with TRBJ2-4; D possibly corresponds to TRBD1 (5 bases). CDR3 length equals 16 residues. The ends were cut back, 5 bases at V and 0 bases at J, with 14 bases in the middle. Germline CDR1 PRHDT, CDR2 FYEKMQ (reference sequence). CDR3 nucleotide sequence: TGTGCCAGCAGCCCTACAGGTCCGGTAGCCAAAAACATTCAGTACTTC. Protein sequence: CASSPTGPVAKNIQYF.

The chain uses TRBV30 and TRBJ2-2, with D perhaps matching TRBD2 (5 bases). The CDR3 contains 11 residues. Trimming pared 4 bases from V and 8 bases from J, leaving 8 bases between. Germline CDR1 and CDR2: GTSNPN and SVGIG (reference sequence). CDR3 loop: CAWNEGGELFF. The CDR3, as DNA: TGTGCCTGGAACGAGGGAGGGGAGCTGTTTTTT.

This CDR3 reads CASQKGDVEIRGYTF. In nucleotides, the CDR3 is TGTGCCAGCCAGAAGGGGGACGTGGAAATCCGAGGCTACACCTTC. V gene TRBV4-2 combines with J gene TRBJ1-2, with TRBD1 as a possible D gene (6 bases). The length of the CDR3 is 15 residues. V was trimmed by 8 bases and J by 8 bases, leaving 24 bases between them. The germline gives CDR1 LGHNA, CDR2 YNFKEQ.

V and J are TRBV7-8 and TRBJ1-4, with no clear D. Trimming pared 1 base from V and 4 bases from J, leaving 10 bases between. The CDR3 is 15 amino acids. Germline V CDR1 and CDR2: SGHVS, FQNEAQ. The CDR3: CASSLVRGGNEKLFF. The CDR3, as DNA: TGTGCCAGCAGCTTAGTACGGGGTGGTAATGAAAAACTGTTTTTT.

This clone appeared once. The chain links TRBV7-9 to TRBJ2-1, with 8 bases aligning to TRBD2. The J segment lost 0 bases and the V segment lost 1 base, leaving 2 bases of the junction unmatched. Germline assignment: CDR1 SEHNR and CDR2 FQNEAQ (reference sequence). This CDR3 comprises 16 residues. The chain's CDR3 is CASSLGSGSSYNEQFF. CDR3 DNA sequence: TGTGCCAGCAGCTTAGGAAGCGGGAGCTCCTACAATGAGCAGTTCTTC.

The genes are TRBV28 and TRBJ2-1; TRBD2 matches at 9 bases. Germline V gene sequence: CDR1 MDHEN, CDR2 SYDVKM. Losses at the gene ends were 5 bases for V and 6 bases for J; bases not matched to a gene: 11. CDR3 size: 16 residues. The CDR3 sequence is CASSAPGLALGNEQFF. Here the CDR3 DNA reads TGTGCCAGCAGTGCTCCGGGACTAGCCCTTGGCAATGAGCAGTTCTTC.

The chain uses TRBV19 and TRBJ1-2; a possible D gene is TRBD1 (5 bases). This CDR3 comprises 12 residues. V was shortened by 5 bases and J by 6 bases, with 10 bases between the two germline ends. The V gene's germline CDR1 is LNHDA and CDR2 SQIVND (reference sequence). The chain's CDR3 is CASSPQGHGYTF. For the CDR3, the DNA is TGTGCCAGTAGTCCGCAGGGCCATGGCTACACCTTC.

This chain's CDR3 is CASSLGGSYNEQFF. Written as DNA, the CDR3 is TGTGCCAGCAGCTTAGGGGGCTCCTACAATGAGCAGTTCTTC. V gene TRBV5-6 combines with J gene TRBJ2-1, with D perhaps matching TRBD1 (6 bases). CDR1 SGHDT and CDR2 YYEEEE come from the germline V gene. The CDR3 covers 14 residues. Trimming left V 2 bases short and J 0 bases short, with 6 bases between.

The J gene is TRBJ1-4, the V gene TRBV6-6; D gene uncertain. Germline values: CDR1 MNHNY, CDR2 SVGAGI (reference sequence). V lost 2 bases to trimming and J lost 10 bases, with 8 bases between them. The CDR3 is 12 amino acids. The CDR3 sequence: CASSYREGKLFF. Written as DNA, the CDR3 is TGTGCCAGCAGTTACAGGGAGGGAAAACTGTTTTTT.